The entry that follows covers one T cell receptor (beta chain) sequence. Its antigen is as yet unknown. This sample is drawn from a study of T cell responses to AZD1222 COVID-19 vaccine. Study results and caveats: The sample set comprised mostly white British donors with more females, and clonal diversity was possibly underestimated. Reports indicate that nearly half of spike-specific TCRs are directed at unmutated variant regions. Spike-specific TCR breadth and depth both grew after two AZD1222 doses.

Germline assignment: CDR1 MDHEN and CDR2 SYDVKM. Trimming took off 7 bases at V and 2 bases at J, with 8 bases between the two ends. The CDR3 length is 12 residues. TCRdb keeps only in-frame clones here, not all; method: immunoSEQ multiplex PCR. Found here are 180,000 or so clones, about 91% of them singletons; the top ten hold approximately 1.2%. Material: peripheral blood, obtained 28 days after the second AZD1222 dose. The receptor was isolated from an adult who received the AZD1222 COVID-19 vaccine. V gene TRBV28 combines with J gene TRBJ1-1; D is unclear. Here the CDR3 reads CASTGINTEAFF. CDR3 in DNA: TGTGCCAGCACCGGGATAAACACTGAAGCTTTCTTT.